This T cell receptor (beta chain) was recovered during a study of blood T cell repertoires in COVID-19. For the study at large: The analysed material was cDNA or gDNA that came from T cells, B-cell-depleted T cells, or PBMCs.

Looked up from germline, CDR1 is MNHNY and CDR2 is SVGAGI (reference sequence). CDR3 length equals 11 residues. The ends were cut back, 5 bases at V and 8 bases at J, with 9 bases in the middle. As originally analysed: Amplified reference gene primers provided the basis for estimating nucleated cell counts. TCRdb keeps only in-frame clones here, not all; method: immunoSEQ multiplex PCR. The DNA gave D and trimming, while V, J and clone size come from that table. Among roughly 200,000 clones, approximately 81% were seen once, and the ten largest hold approximately 5%. The chain combines TRBV6-6 with TRBJ1-1, with a possible D match to TRBD1 (5 bases). The sample taken for sequencing was peripheral blood. This receptor was taken from a woman of 80 years or more with acute or convalescent COVID-19. CDR3 DNA: TGTGCCAGCAGTCCAGGGAGGGAAGCTTTCTTT. It codes for CASSPGREAFF.